A single sample is the source of the 29 T cell receptor beta chains below, sequenced in a study of cytomegalovirus exposure and HLA in healthy donors. Primers included in the PCR were 60 Vbeta and 13 Jbeta primers. The data were produced by immunoSEQ multiplex PCR, yet TCRdb's version contains in-frame clones alone and is incomplete. Its table records 150,000 to 200,000 clones. The source material was PBMCs. Source of these receptors: a boy between 10 and 17 years old in good health and CMV-seronegative.

This rearrangement joins TRBV12-5 to TRBJ2-5; D remains ambiguous. CDR1 is LGHNT, CDR2 FRNRAP, per germline. The V and J ends lost 2 bases and 4 bases respectively, with 11 bases between them. The CDR3 is 14 amino acids. The CDR3 region has the DNA TGTGCTAGTGGTTTGCCCACTGGTCCAGAGACCCAGTACTTC. This encodes CASGLPTGPETQYF.

The chain is built from TRBV19 and TRBJ2-1; D not certain. The CDR3 is 14 amino acids. V shed 5 bases and J shed 4 bases, with 12 bases lying between them. The germline CDR1 and CDR2 sequences are LNHDA and SQIVND (reference sequence). The CDR3 nucleotides read TGTGCCAGTAGTCCGTCTAAGAGGTACAATGAGCAGTTCTTC. Its protein is CASSPSKRYNEQFF.

The chain has TRBV2 and TRBJ2-5; a possible D gene is TRBD1 (6 bases). The DNA end lines up better with TRBJ2-7; the J call may be wrong. Germline lookup yields CDR1 SNHLY and CDR2 FYNNEI. CDR3 length: 15 residues. For the CDR3, the DNA is TGTGCCAGCAGAAGAACAGGGATAGTTACCTACGAGCAGTACTTC. This encodes CASRRTGIVTYEQYF.

The V gene is TRBV7-6, the J gene TRBJ1-1; the D is unclear. Germline V gene sequence: CDR1 SGHVS, CDR2 FNYEAQ. The CDR3 extends over 18 amino acids. V lost 1 base and J lost 0, with 18 bases in between. The CDR3 DNA follows: TGTGCCAGCAGCTTAGGACGTGGAAAGGGAGGGATGAACACTGAAGCTTTCTTT. This gives the protein CASSLGRGKGGMNTEAFF.

This chain connects TRBV9 to TRBJ2-2, with D perhaps matching TRBD1 (6 bases). CDR1 is SGDLS and CDR2 is YYNGEE in the germline V gene. The CDR3 totals 13 residues. Trimming took off 4 bases at V and 8 bases at J, with 12 bases between the two ends. The CDR3 bases are TGTGCCAGCAGCAGAACAGGGAATGGGGAGCTGTTTTTT. The encoded protein is CASSRTGNGELFF.

The chain is built from TRBV7-2 and TRBJ2-5; maybe TRBD2 (6 bases). With 0 bases removed from V and 1 base from J, the gap between germline ends came to 12 bases. Germline assignment: CDR1 SGHTA and CDR2 FQGNSA. CDR3 length equals 16 residues. CDR3 sequence reads: CASSLAVAGPQETQYF. CDR3 nucleotides: TGTGCCAGCAGCTTAGCGGTCGCGGGGCCCCAAGAGACCCAGTACTTC. Full variable domain (rest looked up from reference TRBV7-2 and TRBJ2-5): GAGVSQSPSNKVTEKGKDVELRCDPISGHTALYWYRQSLGQGLEFLIYFQGNSAPDKSGLPSDRFSAERTGGSVSTLTIQRTQQEDSAVYLCASSLAVAGPQETQYFGPGTRLLVL.

This chain links TRBV20-1 with TRBJ1-2; D is undetermined. V lost 4 bases, J lost 1 base, and 4 bases lay in between. The V gene's germline CDR1 is DFQATT and CDR2 SNEGSKA (reference sequence). This CDR3 is 11 amino acids long. CDR3 region: CSATGNYGYTF. In DNA, the CDR3 is TGCAGTGCTACCGGTAACTATGGCTACACCTTC.

The rearrangement links TRBV2 to TRBJ2-7; 7 positions agree with TRBD1. Looked up from germline, CDR1 is SNHLY and CDR2 is FYNNEI. The CDR3 is made up of 13 amino acids. The V segment lost 8 bases and the J segment 0 bases; nucleotides outside the gene matches: 4. The CDR3 here is CASDRDSSYEQYF. The CDR3 nucleotides read TGTGCCAGCGACCGGGACAGCTCCTACGAGCAGTACTTC.

This rearrangement joins TRBV6-1 to TRBJ2-3, with TRBD2 matching 11 bases. CDR1 is MNHNS, CDR2 SASEGT, per germline. There are 13 residues in the CDR3. The ends lost 6 bases at V and 5 bases at J; junction bases unmatched: 1. CDR3 DNA: TGTGCCAGCAGCGGGACTAGCGGAGATACGCAGTATTTT. Amino acid sequence: CASSGTSGDTQYF.

The CDR3: CASSLGSGGDTSYEQYF. CDR3 nucleotides: TGTGCCAGCAGTTTAGGGTCGGGGGGGGACACATCCTACGAGCAGTACTTC. The chain uses TRBV28 and TRBJ2-7; the match to TRBD2 covers 8 bases. The CDR3 runs 17 residues. The ends lost 2 bases at V and 1 base at J; junction bases unmatched: 10. Germline V CDR1 and CDR2: MDHEN, SYDVKM. The variable domain in full, completed from reference TRBV28 and TRBJ2-7, reads DVKVTQSSRYLVKRTGEKVFLECVQDMDHENMFWYRQDPGLGLRLIYFSYDVKMKEKGDIPEGYSVSREKKERFSLILESASTNQTSMYLCASSLGSGGDTSYEQYFGPGTRLTVT.

The chain uses TRBV29-1 and TRBJ2-7, with 8 bases aligning to TRBD2. J gave up 5 bases and V 4 bases, and 10 bases lay outside the gene matches. The V gene's germline CDR1 is SQVTM and CDR2 ANQGSEA. CDR3 length: 14 amino acids. The CDR3 loop reads CSVGSSGGPHEQYF. CDR3 DNA sequence: TGCAGCGTTGGTTCGTCGGGGGGGCCCCACGAGCAGTACTTC.

The chain is built from TRBV2 and TRBJ1-3; TRBD1 matches at 7 bases. The CDR3 sequence is 17 residues long. Trimming took 6 bases from V and 0 from J; bases not matched to a gene: 11. Germline V lookup: CDR1 SNHLY, CDR2 FYNNEI. The CDR3 bases are TGTGCCAGCAGCCATAACCCCCACAGGGGCTCTGGAAACACCATATATTTT. Protein product: CASSHNPHRGSGNTIYF.

The chain carries TRBV18 and TRBJ1-1; D is ambiguous. In germline, CDR1 is KGHSH, CDR2 LQKENI. The V and J ends lost 6 bases and 0 bases respectively, with 11 bases between them. The CDR3 consists of 14 residues. The CDR3 region has the DNA TGTGCCAGCTCCATTGGGAGTATGAACACTGAAGCTTTCTTT. This encodes CASSIGSMNTEAFF.

The rearrangement joins TRBV21-1 to TRBJ2-7; the DNA was not used to check the table's D call, TRBD1. TRBV21-1 is termed a pseudogene. The CDR3 runs 16 residues. The DNA of the CDR3 is TGTGCCAGCAGCAAAGTCCCAGGCCAGGTCTCCTACGAGCAGTACTTC. As protein: CASSKVPGQVSYEQYF.

V is TRBV4-2 and J is TRBJ2-7; TRBD1 agrees at 11 bases. The CDR3 sequence is 17 residues long. Per germline, CDR1 LGHNA and CDR2 YNFKEQ. V gave up 4 bases and J gave up 5 bases; unmatched junction bases: 13. CDR3 sequence reads: CASSPPPGQGARDEQYF. The CDR3 bases are TGTGCCAGCAGCCCACCCCCCGGACAGGGGGCAAGGGACGAGCAGTACTTC.

The gene calls are TRBV5-4 and TRBJ1-1; D uncertain. The CDR3 is 14 residues long. The germline CDR1 and CDR2 sequences are SGHNT and YYREEE (reference sequence). V lost 4 bases to trimming and J lost 1 base, with 11 bases between them. The CDR3 is CASSPRHTNTEAFF. Written as DNA, the CDR3 is TGTGCCAGCAGCCCCAGGCACACGAACACTGAAGCTTTCTTT.

The rearrangement links TRBV5-1 to TRBJ2-2; D is ambiguous. The CDR3 has 12 residues. Germline lookup yields CDR1 SGHRS and CDR2 YFSETQ. The V and J ends lost 0 bases and 7 bases respectively, with 4 bases between them. The chain's CDR3 is CASSLVVGELFF. CDR3 in DNA: TGCGCCAGCAGCTTGGTCGTCGGGGAGCTGTTTTTT.

The V call is TRBV7-9, the J call TRBJ1-5; TRBD1 matches at 10 bases. Trimming took 5 bases from V and 2 from J; bases not matched to a gene: 9. The CDR3 has 17 residues. Germline CDR1 SEHNR, CDR2 FQNEAQ (reference sequence). CDR3 bases: TGTGCCAGCAGCCTATGGACAGGGGGTATGCGCAATCAGCCCCAGCATTTT. This codes for CASSLWTGGMRNQPQHF.

The chain has TRBV19 and TRBJ2-5; perhaps TRBD2 as D (6 bases). The ends were cut back, 2 bases at V and 2 bases at J, with 18 bases in the middle. The germline gives CDR1 LNHDA, CDR2 SQIVND (reference sequence). CDR3 length equals 17 residues. The CDR3 region is CASSIFGTGLIQETQYF. The CDR3 DNA reads TGTGCCAGTAGTATATTCGGAACCGGACTAATTCAAGAGACCCAGTACTTC. Together with reference TRBV19 and TRBJ2-5, the CDR3 gives the full variable domain: DGGITQSPKYLFRKEGQNVTLSCEQNLNHDAMYWYRQDPGQGLRLIYYSQIVNDFQKGDIAEGYSVSREKKESFPLTVTSAQKNPTAFYLCASSIFGTGLIQETQYFGPGTRLLVL.

For the CDR3, the DNA is TGTGCCAGCAGCCGACTAGTCAGGGGCACAGATACGCAGTATTTT. It codes for CASSRLVRGTDTQYF. This chain joins TRBV27 and TRBJ2-3, with D perhaps TRBD2 (6 bases). Germline V lookup: CDR1 MNHEY, CDR2 SMNVEV (reference sequence). The CDR3 consists of 15 residues. V was pared by 6 bases and J by 1 base, with 14 bases between.

This sequence joins TRBV13 and TRBJ1-6; 7 bases map to TRBD1. Germline V gives CDR1 PRHDT, CDR2 FYEKMQ (reference sequence). Trimming at V came to 5 bases and at J to 8 bases, leaving 6 bases not matched to a gene. This CDR3 is built from 14 residues. This chain's CDR3 is CASSLHDRDSPLHF. The CDR3 bases are TGTGCCAGCAGCCTCCACGACAGGGATTCACCCCTCCACTTT.

The chain's CDR3 is CASTWTEGFTGELFF. In DNA form, the CDR3 reads TGTGCCAGTACCTGGACAGAGGGGTTCACCGGGGAGCTGTTTTTT. This rearrangement joins TRBV19 to TRBJ2-2; a weak D match, TRBD1 (6 bases). Per germline, CDR1 LNHDA and CDR2 SQIVND (reference sequence). V lost 7 bases and J lost 4, with 16 bases in between. The CDR3 has 15 amino acids.

The genes are TRBV7-8 and TRBJ1-1; no clear D gene. The germline gives CDR1 SGHVS, CDR2 FQNEAQ. The CDR3 totals 14 residues. The V gene lost 5 bases and the J gene lost 1 base, with 11 bases spanning the gap. The chain's CDR3 is CASSRGLGNTEAFF. For the CDR3, the DNA is TGTGCCAGCAGCCGAGGGCTGGGGAACACTGAAGCTTTCTTT.

The chain uses TRBV7-8 and TRBJ2-2; no reliable D call. The V gene lost 2 bases and the J gene lost 0 bases, with 4 bases spanning the gap. The CDR3 runs 14 residues. The germline CDR1 and CDR2 sequences are SGHVS and FQNEAQ. CDR3 in amino acids: CASSLHPNTGELFF. DNA of the CDR3: TGTGCCAGCAGCTTACATCCGAACACCGGGGAGCTGTTTTTT.

The genes are TRBV4-1 and TRBJ2-5; D may be TRBD2 (6 bases). Germline V gene data show CDR1 as MGHRA and CDR2 as YSYEKL. The V gene lost 4 bases and the J gene lost 11 bases, with 14 bases spanning the gap. This CDR3 spans 12 amino acids. The CDR3 here is CASSPKAGEQYF. For the CDR3, the DNA is TGCGCCAGCAGCCCCAAAGCGGGTGAGCAGTACTTC.

The chain joins TRBV4-1 to TRBJ1-5, with D possibly being TRBD1 (5 bases). This CDR3 region has 16 residues. The V and J ends lost 0 bases and 0 bases respectively, with 9 bases between them. The germline V gene has CDR1 MGHRA and CDR2 YSYEKL. CDR3 bases: TGCGCCAGCAGCCAAGATTCCAGGGATAGCAATCAGCCCCAGCATTTT. It is translated as CASSQDSRDSNQPQHF.

This sequence joins TRBV19 and TRBJ2-7; 7 bases agree with TRBD2. CDR3 length equals 15 residues. Germline V gives CDR1 LNHDA, CDR2 SQIVND (reference sequence). After removal of 2 bases from V and 2 bases from J, the junction contained 6 bases not matched to a gene. The CDR3 coding sequence is TGTGCCAGTAGTATAAAGAGCGGGGAAACCTACGAGCAGTACTTC. Protein sequence: CASSIKSGETYEQYF.

The chain recombines TRBV6-5 with TRBJ2-7, with 8 bases matching TRBD2. V lost 2 bases and J lost 2; bases outside the gene matches: 5. Germline V CDR1 and CDR2: MNHEY, SVGAGI. The CDR3 extends over 15 amino acids. The CDR3 DNA reads as TGTGCCAGCAGTTACGGGGCGGGGGGAACCTACGAGCAGTACTTC. It translates to CASSYGAGGTYEQYF.

The chain joins TRBV5-1 to TRBJ2-5; D gene uncertain. Germline CDR1 reads SGHRS; CDR2 reads YFSETQ. CDR3 size: 12 residues. V was pared by 0 bases and J by 5 bases, with 5 bases between. The DNA for the CDR3 is TGCGCCAGCAGCTTGGACGGGGAGACCCAGTACTTC. The encoded protein is CASSLDGETQYF.